There are many counts of the clone carrying this T cell receptor (beta chain). The germline V gene has CDR1 LNHDA and CDR2 SQIVND (reference sequence). V dropped 4 bases and J dropped 8; count of bases not matched to a gene: 4. There are 13 residues in the CDR3. The sample comes from a study of identical twins. TCRdb processed the 5' RACE reads anew with MiXCR; each CDR3 protein has one entry. The data contain 350,000 to 500,000 distinct CDR3 sequences, less than 20% of them singletons. The chain recombines TRBV19 with TRBJ1-1, with 10 bases fitting TRBD1. This clonotype was sampled from a man between 45 and 60 years old in good health. The sequenced sample consisted of naive T cells sorted from blood. CDR3 nucleotide sequence: TGTGCCAGTAGTAGCGGACAGGGGGGAGAAGCTTTCTTT. Translating it yields CASSSGQGGEAFF.